These 16 T cell receptor beta chains were all obtained from the same sample, sequenced in a study of cytotoxic CD8 clonotypes in ibrutinib-treated CLL. This table comes from immunoSEQ multiplex PCR, and its TCRdb copy is limited to in-frame clones, with some not included. The sample includes roughly 47,000 clones, around half of them seen just once. Here the sequenced sample was PBMCs, taken after 12 months of ibrutinib treatment. The receptors were gathered from a human donor with chronic lymphocytic leukemia.

The rearrangement joins TRBV7-6 to TRBJ2-1, with D unclear. The germline CDR1 and CDR2 sequences are SGHVS and FNYEAQ. Deletions cut 5 bases from V and 3 bases from J, with 14 bases between. The CDR3 has 15 amino acids. The CDR3 coding sequence is TGTGCCAGCAGCCATCGACCCCGGAGCTACAATGAGCAGTTCTTC. Translated, it gives CASSHRPRSYNEQFF.

V and J are TRBV5-1 and TRBJ2-7; either TRBD1 or TRBD2 may fit D (5 bases each). The CDR3 is made up of 13 amino acids. CDR1 and CDR2 from the germline V gene are SGHRS and YFSETQ. The V gene lost 6 bases and the J gene lost 4 bases, with 14 bases spanning the gap. The CDR3 coding sequence is TGCGCCAGCAACCAGGGAGATTCTTACGAGCAGTACTTC. Translated, it gives CASNQGDSYEQYF.

This sequence joins TRBV5-1 and TRBJ1-6; D may be TRBD1 (6 bases). V dropped 8 bases and J dropped 0 bases, with 15 bases sitting between them. From germline, CDR1 is SGHRS and CDR2 YFSETQ. This CDR3 region has 16 residues. DNA for the CDR3: TGCGCCAGTCGGGACACAGGGAGCTCCTATAATTCACCCCTCCACTTT. It is translated as CASRDTGSSYNSPLHF.

This chain joins TRBV27 and TRBJ1-2; D not resolved. The CDR3 sequence is 12 residues long. Between the trimmed V and J ends, which lost 8 bases and 4 bases, there was a span of 11 bases. CDR1 and CDR2 from the germline V gene are MNHEY and SMNVEV (reference sequence). In nucleotides, the CDR3 is TGTGCCAGCCTATTGGGCTTCTATGGCTACACCTTC. It specifies CASLLGFYGYTF.

The chain links TRBV6-4 to TRBJ1-2; D call uncertain. CDR3 length equals 10 residues. The ends were cut back, 7 bases at V and 0 bases at J, with 0 bases in the middle. From germline, CDR1 is MRHNA and CDR2 SNTAGT. CDR3 bases: TGTGCCAGCACTAACTATGGCTACACCTTC. This sequence encodes CASTNYGYTF.

The count of this clone is one. V usage is TRBV5-6 and J usage is TRBJ2-1; 7 positions match TRBD2. CDR3 length equals 15 residues. Per germline, CDR1 SGHDT and CDR2 YYEEEE. V was pared by 4 bases and J by 1 base, with 5 bases of the junction left unmatched. The CDR3 DNA reads TGTGCCAGCAGCCCTCGGGGAGGGTCCTACAATGAGCAGTTCTTC. Translated: CASSPRGGSYNEQFF.

The sample holds a few counts of this clone. The rearrangement links TRBV7-8 to TRBJ2-2; no clear D. CDR3 length: 11 amino acids. Trimming removed 5 bases from V and 6 bases from J, with 4 bases in between. CDR1 SGHVS and CDR2 FQNEAQ come from the germline V gene. Written as DNA, the CDR3 is TGTGCCAGCAGCCAGTCCGGGGAGCTGTTTTTT. This sequence encodes CASSQSGELFF.

V usage is TRBV5-1 and J usage is TRBJ2-1; possibly TRBD2 for D (6 bases). With 3 bases removed from V and 8 bases from J, the gap between germline ends came to 15 bases. Germline lookup yields CDR1 SGHRS and CDR2 YFSETQ. CDR3 size: 14 residues. The CDR3 loop reads CASSWGLSSDEQFF. The CDR3 nucleotides are TGCGCCAGCAGCTGGGGACTCTCCTCCGATGAGCAGTTCTTC.

This chain links TRBV11-2 with TRBJ2-2, with 9 positions matching TRBD1. This CDR3 is built from 13 residues. J was trimmed by 11 bases and V by 5 bases; bases with no gene match: 6. Germline lookup yields CDR1 SGHAT and CDR2 FQNNGV. CDR3 coding DNA: TGTGCCAGCAGCGCGGGACAGGGTGACGAGCTGTTTTTT. Amino acid sequence: CASSAGQGDELFF.

The CDR3 spells CASSLRTAEKLFF. CDR3 in DNA: TGTGCCAGCAGCCTAAGGACAGCTGAAAAACTGTTTTTT. The V call is TRBV5-6, the J call TRBJ1-4; a weak D match, TRBD1 (6 bases). The CDR3 has 13 amino acids. The V end lost 4 bases, the J end lost 7 bases, and 11 bases lay between the germline ends. Germline loops: CDR1 SGHDT, CDR2 YYEEEE.

The J gene is TRBJ1-2, the V gene TRBV5-8, with 8 bases that match TRBD1. Unmatched junction bases numbered 2, after V lost 4 bases and J lost 0 bases. This CDR3 spans 14 amino acids. Germline values: CDR1 SGHTS, CDR2 YDEGEE. The DNA for the CDR3 is TGTGCCAGCAGCAAACAGGGGGCTAACTATGGCTACACCTTC. Translation gives CASSKQGANYGYTF.

This sequence joins TRBV19 and TRBJ2-5; D remains unclear. The germline CDR1 and CDR2 sequences are LNHDA and SQIVND (reference sequence). V was pared by 5 bases and J by 1 base, with 8 bases between. The CDR3 totals 13 residues. CDR3 DNA: TGTGCCAGTAGTCCCCGCCCCCAAGAGACCCAGTACTTC. Translated, it gives CASSPRPQETQYF.

This clone was detected only once. Here the CDR3 DNA reads TGCGCCAGCAGCCAAGAGCAACGACTAGCGGGAGGCAATGAGCAGTTCTTC. The encoded protein is CASSQEQRLAGGNEQFF. The rearrangement joins TRBV4-1 to TRBJ2-1, with TRBD2 matching 13 bases. CDR3 length: 17 residues. J gave up 6 bases and V 0 bases, and 5 bases lay outside the gene matches. Germline V lookup: CDR1 MGHRA, CDR2 YSYEKL.

This clone has ten or more counts. The chain combines TRBV6-1 with TRBJ2-7, with D possibly TRBD1 on 6 matching bases. The CDR3 has 13 residues. The germline V and J ends were trimmed by 6 bases and 2 bases, with 11 bases remaining between them. Per the germline V gene, CDR1 is MNHNS and CDR2 is SASEGT. CDR3 coding DNA: TGTGCCAGCAGATTGGGGACAACCTACGAGCAGTACTTC. Amino acid sequence: CASRLGTTYEQYF.

This clone was counted only a few times. The chain couples TRBV28 to TRBJ2-7; 11 positions match TRBD1. CDR1 is MDHEN and CDR2 is SYDVKM in the germline V gene. This CDR3 has 15 amino acids. V dropped 6 bases and J dropped 5; count of bases not matched to a gene: 9. The CDR3 bases are TGTGCCAGCAGGTCCTGGACAGGGGGCCTCGACGAGCAGTACTTC. This codes for CASRSWTGGLDEQYF.

This clone showed up just a few times. V usage is TRBV5-1 and J usage is TRBJ2-1; 8 bases align to TRBD1. CDR1 SGHRS and CDR2 YFSETQ come from the germline V gene. J gave up 2 bases and V 5 bases, and 6 bases lay outside the gene matches. The CDR3 loop spans 15 amino acids. DNA of the CDR3: TGCGCCAGCAGGACCGGGACAGGCCCCTACAATGAGCAGTTCTTC. It specifies CASRTGTGPYNEQFF. The entire variable domain, with the rest obtained from reference TRBV5-1 and TRBJ2-1, is as follows: KAGVTQTPRYLIKTRGQQVTLSCSPISGHRSVSWYQQTPGQGLQFLFEYFSETQRNKGNFPGRFSGRQFSNSRSEMNVSTLELGDSALYLCASRTGTGPYNEQFFGPGTRLTVL.